This T cell receptor beta chain was recovered during a study of preoperative IRX-2 immunotherapy in early breast cancer. Between the trimmed V and J ends, which lost 2 bases and 5 bases, there was a span of 15 bases. Germline lookup yields CDR1 LNHDA and CDR2 SQIVND (reference sequence). The CDR3 contains 15 residues. Treatment denoted: preoperative locoregional IRX-2 cytokine immunotherapy. Patients received preoperative, locoregional IRX-2 cytokine immunotherapy in a phase Ib study. TCRdb keeps only in-frame clones here, not all; method: immunoSEQ multiplex PCR. Among approximately 96,000 clones listed, more than 80% were seen once.

The TCR originated in a human donor with breast cancer. The genes are TRBV19 and TRBJ1-1, with D tentatively TRBD1 (5 bases). The input for sequencing was tumor tissue, taken after IRX-2 immunotherapy. CDR3 sequence (DNA): TGTGCCAGTAGTATACAACCAGGGTCGTGGACTGAAGCTTTCTTT. It encodes CASSIQPGSWTEAFF.